The subject of this entry is one T cell receptor (beta chain). Its specificity is not known. At the DNA level, this CDR3 is encoded by other sequences in the same sample as well. The patients all showed relapse after autologous stem cell transplantation, while their brentuximab vedotin exposure varied. Magnetic depletion of unwanted cells isolated CD4+ T cells from thawed PBMCs. Here immunoSEQ multiplex PCR was the method, and the copy in TCRdb shows in-frame clones only, minus some. The data contain over 25,000 clones, about 80% of them singletons. This sample is drawn from a study of PD-1 blockade in classical Hodgkin lymphoma. Study-wide context: Intravenous nivolumab at 3 mg/kg was given to patients every 2 weeks.

Findings and limits, study-wide: Complete responders' baseline diversity resembled that of newly diagnosed patients. A significant rise in TCR diversity was seen by C4D1 for CD4+ cells but not for CD8+ cells. Baseline TCR diversity was reportedly lower in newly diagnosed patients than in healthy donors. It was reported as lower still in relapsed/refractory patients.

Sequencing used CD4+ T cells from blood, obtained at baseline. The source is a human donor with classical Hodgkin lymphoma.

CDR3 nucleotide sequence: TGCAGCGTAACGGGAACCTACGAGCAGTACTTC. This sequence encodes CSVTGTYEQYF. This chain uses TRBV29-1 with TRBJ2-7; the D gene is possibly TRBD2 (5 bases). The CDR3 length is 11 residues. Trimming took 6 bases from V and 2 from J, leaving 8 bases between them. The germline V gene has CDR1 SQVTM and CDR2 ANQGSEA.